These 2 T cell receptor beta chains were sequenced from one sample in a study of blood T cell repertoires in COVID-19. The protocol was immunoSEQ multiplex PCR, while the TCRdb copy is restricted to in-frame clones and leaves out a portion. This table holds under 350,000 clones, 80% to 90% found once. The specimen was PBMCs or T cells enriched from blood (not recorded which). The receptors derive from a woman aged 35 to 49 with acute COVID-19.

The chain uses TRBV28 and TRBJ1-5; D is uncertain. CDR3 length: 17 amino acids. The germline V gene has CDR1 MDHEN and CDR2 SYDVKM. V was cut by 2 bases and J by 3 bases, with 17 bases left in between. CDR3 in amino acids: CASSLLRDWVTNQPQHF. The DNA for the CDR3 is TGTGCCAGCAGTTTACTCCGCGACTGGGTTACCAATCAGCCCCAGCATTTT.

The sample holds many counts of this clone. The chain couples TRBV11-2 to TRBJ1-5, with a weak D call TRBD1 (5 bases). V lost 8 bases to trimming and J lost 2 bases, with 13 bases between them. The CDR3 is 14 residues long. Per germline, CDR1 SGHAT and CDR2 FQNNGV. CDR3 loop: CASGEGTGNQPQHF. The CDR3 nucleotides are TGTGCCAGCGGGGAGGGGACGGGCAATCAGCCCCAGCATTTT.